This TCR beta chain came from a study of T cell repertoires in cytomegalovirus infection. For the study at large: Selection of CMV epitopes for the study included recently identified HLA-C-restricted and well-studied HLA-B-restricted ones. Shared public TCR beta signatures pointed to both CMV infection and a matching HLA type. Findings of the study overall: HLA-C-restricted CMV-specific TCR beta clonotypes were dominant in the ex vivo response. Cumulative public TCR beta family frequency identified CMV carriers with the relevant HLA.

From the reads, TCRdb called clonotypes with MiXCR, one entry per CDR3 protein. Of around 750,000 distinct CDR3 sequences detected, over 25% appear once; the ten largest clones hold 9.5% to 15%. Regarding this clonotype: No antigen is known for it.

The germline CDR1 and CDR2 sequences are KGHSH and LQKENI. V lost 3 bases, J lost 1 base, and 8 bases stayed unmatched. The CDR3 consists of 16 residues. The gene calls are TRBV18 and TRBJ2-7, with 8 bases identical to TRBD1. The input for sequencing was cultured CD8+ T cells from PBMCs, taken from culture after CMV antigen stimulation. This TCR derives from a human donor in good health (CMV status not recorded). Some clones in this sample may be carry-over from other donors' samples. CDR3 amino acids: CASSPPPGGESYEQYF. As DNA, the CDR3 is TGTGCCAGCTCACCCCCCCCAGGGGGCGAGTCCTACGAGCAGTACTTC.